Shown below are 8 T cell receptor beta chains from a single sample sequenced in a study of blood T cell repertoires in COVID-19. Repertoires were generated with immunoSEQ multiplex PCR, while TCRdb's copy carries only in-frame clones and drops some. The data hold approximately 65,000 clones, with roughly 80% observed a single time. The sequencing input was peripheral blood. These receptors were obtained from a man aged 55 to 70 with acute or convalescent COVID-19.

This rearrangement joins TRBV10-2 to TRBJ2-2; D not certain. Germline V gene sequence: CDR1 WSHSY, CDR2 SAAADI. Trimming took off 2 bases at V and 7 bases at J, with 8 bases between the two ends. The CDR3 covers 13 residues. The CDR3 sequence is CASSETSVGELFF. The CDR3 region has the DNA TGCGCCAGCAGTGAGACGAGTGTCGGGGAGCTGTTTTTT.

This clone has more than one count but fewer than ten. V is TRBV18 and J is TRBJ2-7; D remains ambiguous. The CDR3 covers 14 residues. V was shortened by 2 bases and J by 0 bases, with 8 bases between the two germline ends. Germline CDR1 reads KGHSH; CDR2 reads LQKENI. CDR3 in DNA: TGTGCCAGCTCACCATCCCGTAGCTCCTACGAGCAGTACTTC. The encoded protein is CASSPSRSSYEQYF.

V usage is TRBV28 and J usage is TRBJ2-7; 9 bases line up with TRBD1. Germline V CDR1 and CDR2: MDHEN, SYDVKM. Unmatched junction bases numbered 10, after V lost 5 bases and J lost 5 bases. This CDR3 is 15 amino acids long. In nucleotides, the CDR3 is TGTGCCAGCAGTACGGGGGGACAGGGTCTAGACGAGCAGTACTTC. Residues: CASSTGGQGLDEQYF. The whole variable domain, remainder taken from reference TRBV28 and TRBJ2-7, is DVKVTQSSRYLVKRTGEKVFLECVQDMDHENMFWYRQDPGLGLRLIYFSYDVKMKEKGDIPEGYSVSREKKERFSLILESASTNQTSMYLCASSTGGQGLDEQYFGPGTRLTVT.

V is TRBV6-5 and J is TRBJ1-3; 10 bases match TRBD1. The CDR3 is 15 amino acids. The V and J ends lost 5 bases and 3 bases, in that order; junction bases with no gene match: 4. CDR1 and CDR2 (germline): MNHEY, SVGAGI. The CDR3 DNA reads as TGTGCCAGCAGTACGACAGGGGGCCGTGGAAACACCATATATTTT. Amino acids: CASSTTGGRGNTIYF.

The chain couples TRBV10-1 to TRBJ2-1, with 10 bases that match TRBD2. Germline V gene sequence: CDR1 WNHNN, CDR2 SYGVQD (reference sequence). This CDR3 comprises 17 residues. V gave up 0 bases and J gave up 9 bases; unmatched junction bases: 11. The CDR3: CASSESSGRYGTVEQFF. DNA for the CDR3: TGCGCCAGCAGTGAGTCTAGCGGGAGGTACGGTACGGTTGAGCAGTTCTTC.

V gene TRBV28 combines with J gene TRBJ1-1; a weak D match, TRBD1 (5 bases). The CDR3 runs to 11 residues. Germline V lookup: CDR1 MDHEN, CDR2 SYDVKM. Trimming took 7 bases from V and 10 from J, leaving 13 bases between them. Here the CDR3 reads CASIRGVSAFF. DNA of the CDR3: TGTGCCAGCATTAGGGGCGTTTCAGCTTTCTTT.

The chain couples TRBV9 to TRBJ2-7; TRBD1 matches at 9 bases. The length of the CDR3 is 16 residues. J was trimmed by 1 base and V by 3 bases; bases with no gene match: 8. In germline, CDR1 is SGDLS, CDR2 YYNGEE. The CDR3 DNA sequence: TGTGCCAGCAGCGGGACCGGGACAGGGATATCCTACGAGCAGTACTTC. Protein product: CASSGTGTGISYEQYF.

This rearrangement joins TRBV7-8 to TRBJ2-5; 14 bases are shared with TRBD2. In germline, CDR1 is SGHVS, CDR2 FQNEAQ. CDR3 length: 16 amino acids. V shed 2 bases and J 2 bases; nucleotides not matched to a gene: 1. CDR3 protein: CASSLRTSGRQETQYF. CDR3 nucleotides: TGTGCCAGCAGCTTACGGACTAGCGGGAGGCAAGAGACCCAGTACTTC.